These 23 T cell receptor beta chains were all obtained from the same sample, sequenced in a study of cytomegalovirus exposure and HLA in healthy donors. The PCR employed 60 Vbeta primers together with 13 Jbeta primers. This table comes from immunoSEQ multiplex PCR, and its TCRdb copy is limited to in-frame clones, with some not included. Among around 150,000 clones listed, more than 75% were seen once. The sequenced sample was PBMCs. The receptor source for this set is a man aged 25-40 years in good health and CMV-seronegative.

The J gene is TRBJ1-3, the V gene TRBV2; the D is unclear. This CDR3 has 15 residues. The V end lost 6 bases, the J end lost 4 bases, and 16 bases lay between the germline ends. Germline assignment: CDR1 SNHLY and CDR2 FYNNEI. For the CDR3, the DNA is TGTGCCAGCAGCGCGAGGGAAGGCGCAGGAAACACCATATATTTT. Residues: CASSAREGAGNTIYF.

The chain combines TRBV21-1 with TRBJ1-1; TRBD1 is taken as the D call from the table, unchecked against the DNA. TRBV21-1 is designated a pseudogene. This CDR3 contains 17 residues. CDR3 DNA sequence: TGTGCCAGCAGCAAAGCGCTAAGGGGGACGCTGGCCACTGAAGCTTTCTTT. This gives the protein CASSKALRGTLATEAFF.

This clone was counted between two and nine times. The V and J genes are TRBV5-6 and TRBJ2-7; 10 bases are a match to TRBD2. CDR3 length: 15 residues. Trimming at V came to 4 bases and at J to 4 bases, leaving 8 bases not matched to a gene. Germline V gene sequence: CDR1 SGHDT, CDR2 YYEEEE. In DNA form, the CDR3 reads TGTGCCAGCAGCCCAGGACTAGCGGTTGTTTACGAGCAGTACTTC. This gives the protein CASSPGLAVVYEQYF.

The V call is TRBV28, the J call TRBJ1-1; TRBD1 matches at 7 bases. Per the germline V gene, CDR1 is MDHEN and CDR2 is SYDVKM. Trimming cost V 7 bases and J 4 bases; bases outside gene matches: 3. This CDR3 has 12 amino acids. The CDR3 nucleotides read TGTGCCAGCAAGAGGGGGCCCACTGAAGCTTTCTTT. It encodes CASKRGPTEAFF.

This chain connects TRBV18 to TRBJ2-7; weak D call: TRBD2 (5 bases). Trimming removed 3 bases from V and 4 bases from J, with 7 bases in between. CDR3 length: 12 residues. CDR1 KGHSH and CDR2 LQKENI come from the germline V gene. The chain's CDR3 is CASSPGLYEQYF. The DNA for the CDR3 is TGTGCCAGCTCACCCGGACTGTACGAGCAGTACTTC. Supplemented by reference TRBV18 and TRBJ2-7, the full variable domain reads NAGVMQNPRHLVRRRGQEARLRCSPMKGHSHVYWYRQLPEEGLKFMVYLQKENIIDESGMPKERFSAEFPKEGPSILRIQQVVRGDSAAYFCASSPGLYEQYFGPGTRLTVT.

V and J are TRBV5-6 and TRBJ1-1; 8 nucleotides align to TRBD1. The CDR3 contains 14 residues. Germline V gene data show CDR1 as SGHDT and CDR2 as YYEEEE. Losses at the gene ends were 4 bases for V and 3 bases for J; bases not matched to a gene: 5. CDR3 DNA sequence: TGTGCCAGCAGCCTGCAGGGGGCCGACACTGAAGCTTTCTTT. It encodes CASSLQGADTEAFF.

This clone was picked up a small number of times. The CDR3 spells CASRRAGGTNEQFF. CDR3 DNA sequence: TGTGCCAGCAGGAGAGCGGGAGGTACCAATGAGCAGTTCTTC. The chain is built from TRBV6-5 and TRBJ2-1; the match to TRBD2 covers 9 bases. The length of the CDR3 is 14 residues. The J segment lost 6 bases and the V segment lost 6 bases, leaving 6 bases of the junction unmatched. Germline V lookup: CDR1 MNHEY, CDR2 SVGAGI.

CDR3 loop: CASSPSEADTQYF. The CDR3 DNA follows: TGTGCCAGCTCCCCTTCTGAGGCAGATACGCAGTATTTT. The rearrangement joins TRBV18 to TRBJ2-3; no clear D. CDR1 and CDR2 (germline): KGHSH, LQKENI. The CDR3 consists of 13 residues. Trimming pared 6 bases from V and 4 bases from J, leaving 11 bases between. Together with reference TRBV18 and TRBJ2-3, the CDR3 gives the full variable domain: NAGVMQNPRHLVRRRGQEARLRCSPMKGHSHVYWYRQLPEEGLKFMVYLQKENIIDESGMPKERFSAEFPKEGPSILRIQQVVRGDSAAYFCASSPSEADTQYFGPGTRLTVL.

The genes are TRBV5-4 and TRBJ1-6, with TRBD1 identical over 7 bases. The germline V gene has CDR1 SGHNT and CDR2 YYREEE (reference sequence). The V segment lost 2 bases and the J segment 6 bases; nucleotides outside the gene matches: 2. This CDR3 contains 14 residues. The CDR3 spells CASSLQGLNSPLHF. CDR3 bases: TGTGCCAGCAGCTTACAGGGGCTTAATTCACCCCTCCACTTT.

The CDR3 here is CAWSLGEGSGELFF. DNA for the CDR3: TGTGCCTGGAGTCTGGGGGAGGGGAGCGGGGAGCTGTTTTTT. The gene calls are TRBV30 and TRBJ2-2; 7 bases line up with TRBD2. The CDR3 length is 14 residues. V lost 2 bases, J lost 7 bases, and 7 bases stayed unmatched. CDR1 and CDR2 (germline): GTSNPN, SVGIG (reference sequence).

The rearrangement links TRBV7-2 to TRBJ2-3, with 12 nucleotides matching TRBD2. This CDR3 is built from 16 residues. Germline assignment: CDR1 SGHTA and CDR2 FQGNSA. V gave up 5 bases and J gave up 4 bases; unmatched junction bases: 7. DNA of the CDR3: TGTGCCAGCAGCGCCTCTAGCGGGAGGGCTGCAGATACGCAGTATTTT. It translates to CASSASSGRAADTQYF.

This clone has a single count. The V gene is TRBV7-2, the J gene TRBJ1-5; D gene ambiguous. This CDR3 is built from 16 residues. Germline CDR1 reads SGHTA; CDR2 reads FQGNSA. Deletions cut 5 bases from V and 7 bases from J, with 21 bases between. The DNA for the CDR3 is TGTGCCAGCAGCCCCCTGGTCCCGGGGAGAGAACAGCCCCAGCATTTT. Protein: CASSPLVPGREQPQHF.

The CDR3 DNA sequence: TGTGCCAGCAGACGCACCCGGACAGGATCCTACGAGCAGTACTTC. Its translation: CASRRTRTGSYEQYF. The V and J genes are TRBV27 and TRBJ2-7; 7 nucleotides match TRBD1. J was trimmed by 1 base and V by 6 bases; bases with no gene match: 9. The CDR3 has 15 residues. In germline, CDR1 is MNHEY, CDR2 SMNVEV (reference sequence).

The genes are TRBV27 and TRBJ2-5; TRBD2 matches at 8 bases. The CDR3 has 15 amino acids. Germline V gives CDR1 MNHEY, CDR2 SMNVEV (reference sequence). J gave up 5 bases and V 4 bases, and 9 bases lay outside the gene matches. This CDR3 is CASSSPGAGDETQYF. The CDR3 coding sequence is TGTGCCAGCAGTTCTCCAGGAGCGGGAGATGAGACCCAGTACTTC.

This clone was recorded a few times. V usage is TRBV28 and J usage is TRBJ1-1, with no clear D. The CDR3 has 12 amino acids. Trimming pared 1 base from V and 11 bases from J, leaving 11 bases between. Germline V gene sequence: CDR1 MDHEN, CDR2 SYDVKM. The DNA for the CDR3 is TGTGCCAGCAGTTTATCGGTTTCCGCGGCTTTCTTT. It encodes CASSLSVSAAFF.

The chain employs TRBV2 and TRBJ1-5; D uncertain. Germline V gives CDR1 SNHLY, CDR2 FYNNEI. V was pared by 7 bases and J by 8 bases, with 15 bases between. The CDR3 is 13 amino acids. In DNA, the CDR3 is TGTGCCAGCACCCCGATGAGATCTGAGCCCCAGCATTTT. It specifies CASTPMRSEPQHF.

This rearrangement joins TRBV6-5 to TRBJ2-1; D unresolved. Germline V gene lookup returns CDR1 MNHEY and CDR2 SVGAGI. The CDR3 has 14 residues. Trimming took 0 bases from V and 5 from J, leaving 8 bases between them. CDR3 DNA sequence: TGTGCCAGCAGTTACTCGAACAACAACAATGAGCAGTTCTTC. This sequence encodes CASSYSNNNNEQFF.

This clone was seen only a few times. The chain employs TRBV29-1 and TRBJ1-2, with 7 nucleotides matching TRBD1. This CDR3 region has 16 residues. Germline lookup yields CDR1 SQVTM and CDR2 ANQGSEA. V shed 7 bases, J shed 4 bases, and the junction held 18 bases outside the gene matches. CDR3 nucleotides: TGCAGCGATAGGTCCCGGGACAGAAGGAGTAGCTATGGCTACACCTTC. Its translation is CSDRSRDRRSSYGYTF.

This clone is a singleton in its sample. This chain links TRBV28 with TRBJ2-3; 9 positions match TRBD2. The trim removed 2 bases at V and 3 bases at J, leaving 9 bases unmatched. Germline CDR1 MDHEN, CDR2 SYDVKM. The CDR3 consists of 17 residues. The CDR3 spells CASSLGAAGGETDTQYF. The CDR3 region has the DNA TGTGCCAGCAGTTTAGGGGCGGCGGGAGGGGAGACAGATACGCAGTATTTT.

This clone was found once. V and J are TRBV11-1 and TRBJ2-7; a possible D gene is TRBD2 (5 bases). The V and J ends lost 1 base and 5 bases respectively, with 15 bases between them. Per germline, CDR1 SGHAT and CDR2 FQDESV (reference sequence). The CDR3 has 15 amino acids. CDR3 coding DNA: TGTGCCAGCAGCTTAGGATCCAGCGGTGGCCACGAGCAGTACTTC. As protein: CASSLGSSGGHEQYF.

The V call is TRBV6-1, the J call TRBJ2-2; tentatively, D is TRBD1 (5 bases). The CDR3 contains 13 residues. Germline values: CDR1 MNHNS, CDR2 SASEGT. Deletions cut 6 bases from V and 4 bases from J, with 9 bases between. The CDR3 here is CASRTGSTGELFF. DNA for the CDR3: TGTGCCAGCAGAACAGGATCCACCGGGGAGCTGTTTTTT.

The CDR3 DNA sequence: TGCGCCAGCAGCTTGGCCCCGAGTAGGAGCTCTGGAAACACCATATATTTT. As protein: CASSLAPSRSSGNTIYF. The rearrangement uses TRBV5-1 and TRBJ1-3; D is undetermined. This CDR3 contains 17 residues. Trimming cost V 0 bases and J 0 bases, with 13 bases left between them. Germline CDR1 SGHRS, CDR2 YFSETQ.

This clone was found a few times. This chain joins TRBV11-1 and TRBJ1-3; 7 nucleotides match TRBD1. Germline V gene sequence: CDR1 SGHAT, CDR2 FQDESV (reference sequence). There are 13 residues in the CDR3. Trimming removed 7 bases from V and 2 bases from J; junction bases left unmatched: 2. This CDR3 is CASMTGTGNTIYF. CDR3 nucleotide sequence: TGTGCCAGCATGACAGGGACTGGAAACACCATATATTTT.